The 5 T cell receptor beta chains in this list originate from one sample, sequenced in a study of shared clonotypes between healthy human individuals. Produced via immunoSEQ multiplex PCR; TCRdb's table is partial and in-frame only. The top ten hold 0.36% of the sample, which has about 2.4 million clones, approximately 93% seen once. The sample consisted of naive CD4+ T cells from PBMCs. Subset meaning: CD45RA+ positively selected. The receptors originated from a man in his late teens or twenties in good health. Some clones in this sample may be carry-over from other donors' samples.

The chain links TRBV5-1 to TRBJ2-3, with D perhaps TRBD1 (6 bases). Per germline, CDR1 SGHRS and CDR2 YFSETQ. Trimming removed 2 bases from V and 7 bases from J, with 17 bases in between. The CDR3 runs 15 residues. In DNA form, the CDR3 reads TGCGCCAGCAGCTTCCCCCAGGGGAGTCAAAATACGCAGTATTTT. This sequence encodes CASSFPQGSQNTQYF.

The chain uses TRBV27 and TRBJ2-3; 9 nucleotides align to TRBD1. Germline loops: CDR1 MNHEY, CDR2 SMNVEV (reference sequence). The CDR3 runs 13 residues. The ends lost 5 bases at V and 6 bases at J; junction bases unmatched: 3. DNA for the CDR3: TGTGCCAGCAGTCTCGACAGGGGGGATACGCAGTATTTT. It translates to CASSLDRGDTQYF.

The CDR3 nucleotides read TGTGCCAGCAGCTTGACGGGACAGCCTAATGAAAAACTGTTTTTT. This encodes CASSLTGQPNEKLFF. J is TRBJ1-4 and V is TRBV7-9; 7 nucleotides line up with TRBD1. Germline CDR1 SEHNR, CDR2 FQNEAQ (reference sequence). The CDR3 runs 15 residues. V shed 3 bases and J 3 bases; nucleotides not matched to a gene: 4.

The rearrangement links TRBV28 to TRBJ1-4, with 7 bases aligning to TRBD1. After removal of 5 bases from V and 8 bases from J, the junction contained 8 bases not matched to a gene. This CDR3 has 14 residues. CDR1 and CDR2 from the germline V gene are MDHEN and SYDVKM. The CDR3 DNA reads as TGTGCCAGCAGTCCCGACAGGGTCATGGAAAAACTGTTTTTT. It codes for CASSPDRVMEKLFF.

The V gene is TRBV11-2, the J gene TRBJ2-7, with a possible D match to TRBD2 (6 bases). V lost 2 bases and J lost 6, with 14 bases in between. Germline CDR1 is SGHAT and CDR2 is FQNNGV. The CDR3 has 14 amino acids. In nucleotides, the CDR3 is TGTGCCAGCAGCTTAAAGGGTAGCGGCCGCGAGCAGTACTTC. Amino acids: CASSLKGSGREQYF.